This T cell receptor (beta chain) came from a study of shared clonotypes between healthy human individuals (dated by TCRdb to 2020 to 2022). About the investigation overall: Three men and a couple of women, aged 18 to 49 years, made up the cohort. Between about 0.94 and 8.9 billion PBMCs per donor were obtained by leukapheresis. For each donor, three plates each were used for CD4 naive and CD4 memory, two plates were used for CD8 naive, and one plate was used for CD8 memory. To increase sequencing depth and limit assay-specific biases, TCR repertoire library preparation and sequencing were carried out by different laboratories using diverse techniques. To estimate repertoire size and how much clonotype sharing occurs between individuals, the study deeply sequenced the blood TCR repertoires of roughly 5 healthy adults.

Healthy HIV-negative adults with no recently reported acute infections or vaccinations were included as donors. Every donor was a Caucasian adult residing in Nashville, Tennessee, USA. Magnetic negative selection was used to enrich CD4+ T cells, after which naive cells were positively selected on CD45RA and the negative fraction became the memory subset. Blood was obtained by leukapheresis, after which PBMCs were separated by Ficoll-Histopaque density gradient centrifugation and cryopreserved in liquid nitrogen vapor phase. Analytical flow cytometry was used to check the purity and quantity of each magnetically sorted T cell population. Genomic DNA was isolated from each sorted fraction and quantified by UV absorbance on a Nanodrop 2000c. What the research found in general, with its limitations: Because the study included a small number of donors, the genetic and exposure-history diversity represented was limited. Only blood was sampled, and tissue TCR repertoires likely differ from those in blood. Larger estimated clonotype richness was generally found for naive subsets than for memory subsets. Incomplete sequencing was indicated by rarefaction of sorted-subset datasets, despite the large sequencing depth. Higher generation probabilities were observed for clonotypes shared by all four sorted-subset donors than for non-shared clonotypes. Sharing across several donors was observed for 4.5% to 6.5% of naive CD4, less than 4% of naive CD8, 2% to 2.5% of memory CD4, and roughly 0.4% of memory CD8 clonotypes. Pairwise subsampling led to the expectation that sequencing depth would affect the degree of clonotype sharing among donors.

Using the deep immunoSEQ assay, TCR CDR3 regions were amplified from genomic DNA by multiplex PCR. For each cell subset, the extracted genomic DNA was distributed evenly across all wells of several immunoSEQ 96-well plates, and each plate served as one replicate. Each replicate PCR for sorted subsets received about 220 ng genomic DNA, equal to about 30,000 T cell genomes. Purified libraries were measured with a Qubit 3.0 fluorometer, size-checked on a Bioanalyzer 2100, and measured again with the KAPA Library Quantification kit. Each immunoSEQ 96-well plate was sequenced on its own single-read 150-cycle Illumina NextSeq 550 flow cell. In the source study's methods: The immunoSEQ output contained only junctional sequences without quality scores, so filtering could not match that applied to full-length reads. To assign V/J genes and CDR3, sequences were annotated against IMGT germline references using PyIR, a Python wrapper for IgBLAST v1.9. Any read was removed if the V/J assignment was weak (E-value above 1e-6), the CDR3 was missing, or the read contained stop codons, out-of-frame junctions, or ambiguous translated residues. A V3J clonotype was defined by an identical inferred V gene, J gene, and CDR3 amino acid sequence. The percentage overlap between two repertoires was calculated by dividing the number of shared unique clonotypes by the size of the smaller repertoire. Richness of each repertoire was evaluated using RTK rarefaction, the Chao1 estimator, and Recon v2.1 estimates of unobserved clonotypes. Generation probabilities were computed with OLGA for all TCRbeta clonotypes obtained by the gDNA method from a handful of donors. The table was pulled from immuneACCESS by TCRdb, which kept in-frame rearrangements only. Such tables lose some clones; where checked, under half of the loss comes from unresolved V genes, and the rest has no known cause. The D gene and trimming were derived from the DNA, and the V and J assignments and clone size from that table. The sample has a few million clones on record, approximately 93% of them singletons. Together, the top ten hold about 0.41% of the sample.

Regarding this clone: Its antigen is still unknown. It has no much larger one-base neighbor in the sample; base qualities were not kept. Other DNA sequences from this sample encode an identical CDR3 as well.

This TCR was recovered from a man aged 18 to 29 in good health. Some clones in this sample may be carry-over from other donors' samples. Sample: naive CD4+ T cells from PBMCs. In light of the paper, this sample's cell subset or site label describes: CD45RA+ positively selected.

The CDR3 loop reads CASSLDNQPQHF. The DNA sequence is TGTGCCAGCAGCCTAGACAATCAGCCCCAGCATTTT. The chain joins TRBV7-9 to TRBJ1-5; the D gene identity is not certain. The cysteine opens and the phenylalanine closes a CDR3 of 12 amino acids. The sequence is cut down to CDR3 DNA, 36 bases in frame from base 1. V is shortened by 5 bases, J by 3 bases, and the region joining them spans 5 bases. Based on the germline V gene (reference sequence), the CDR1 and CDR2 sequences are SEHNR and FQNEAQ.